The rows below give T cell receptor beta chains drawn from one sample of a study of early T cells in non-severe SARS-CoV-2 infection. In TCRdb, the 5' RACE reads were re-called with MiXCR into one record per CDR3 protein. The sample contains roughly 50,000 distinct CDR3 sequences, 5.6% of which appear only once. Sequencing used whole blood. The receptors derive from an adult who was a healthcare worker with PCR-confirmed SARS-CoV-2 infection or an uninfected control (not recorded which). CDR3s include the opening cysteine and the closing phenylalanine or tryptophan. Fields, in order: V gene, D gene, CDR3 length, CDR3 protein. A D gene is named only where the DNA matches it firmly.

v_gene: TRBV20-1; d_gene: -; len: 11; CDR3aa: CSASVLGTQYF
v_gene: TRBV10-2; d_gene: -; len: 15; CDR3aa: CASSESPRATDTQYF
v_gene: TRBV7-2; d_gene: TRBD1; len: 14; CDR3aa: CASSLAQDRGPAYF
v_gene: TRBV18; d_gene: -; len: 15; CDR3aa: CASSPRNRDNQPQHF
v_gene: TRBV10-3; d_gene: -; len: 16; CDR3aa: CAISESTFEQNYAYTF
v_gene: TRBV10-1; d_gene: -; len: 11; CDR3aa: CAPTGPPNEHF
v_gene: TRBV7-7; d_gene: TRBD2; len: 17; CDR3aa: CASSPGLAGGPSYEQYF
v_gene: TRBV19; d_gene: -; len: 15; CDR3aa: CASSSISTRNTEAFF
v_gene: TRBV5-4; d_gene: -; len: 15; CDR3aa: CASSLGTSNTGELFF
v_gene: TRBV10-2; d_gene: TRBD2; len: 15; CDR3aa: CASRTSGRDTGELFF
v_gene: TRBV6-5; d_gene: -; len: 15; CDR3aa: CASISILTNTGELFF
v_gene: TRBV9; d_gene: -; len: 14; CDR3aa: CASSTRGTGETQYF
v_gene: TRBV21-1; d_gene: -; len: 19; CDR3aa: CASSPRGRLLVPLRETQYF
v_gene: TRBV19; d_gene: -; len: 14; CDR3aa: CASRVTGTRTEAFF
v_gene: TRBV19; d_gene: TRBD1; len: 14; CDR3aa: CASSPTGTGLGYTF
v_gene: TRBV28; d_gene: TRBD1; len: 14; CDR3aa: CASSSLRGPGELFF
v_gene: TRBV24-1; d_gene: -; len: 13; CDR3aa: CATSVRQNYGYTF
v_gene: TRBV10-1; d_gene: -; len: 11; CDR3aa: CASSAGNTQYF
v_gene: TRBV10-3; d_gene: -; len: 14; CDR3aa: CAIGGPEAAGELFF
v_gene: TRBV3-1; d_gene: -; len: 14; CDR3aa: CASSHDRFGQPQHF
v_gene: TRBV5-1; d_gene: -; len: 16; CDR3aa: CASSSSTQWNTGELFF
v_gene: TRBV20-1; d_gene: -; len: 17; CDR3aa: CSARSQVIQGGHNEQFF
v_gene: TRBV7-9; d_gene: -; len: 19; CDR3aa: CASSRGGVQGASWSYEQYF
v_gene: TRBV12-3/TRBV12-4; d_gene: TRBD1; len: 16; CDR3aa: CASTLGQGATPEPQHF